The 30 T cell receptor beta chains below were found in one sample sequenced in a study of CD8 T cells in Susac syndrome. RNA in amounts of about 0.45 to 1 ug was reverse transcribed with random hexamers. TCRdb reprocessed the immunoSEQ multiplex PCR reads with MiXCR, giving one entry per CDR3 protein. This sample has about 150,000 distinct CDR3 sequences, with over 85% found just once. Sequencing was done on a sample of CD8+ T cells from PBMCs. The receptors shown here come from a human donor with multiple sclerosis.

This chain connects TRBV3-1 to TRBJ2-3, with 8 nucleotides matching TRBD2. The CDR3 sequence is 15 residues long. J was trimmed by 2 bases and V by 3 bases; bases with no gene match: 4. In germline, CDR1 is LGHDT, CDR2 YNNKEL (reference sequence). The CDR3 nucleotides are TGTGCCAGCAGCCAGGTAGCGGGGACCACAGATACGCAGTATTTT. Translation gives CASSQVAGTTDTQYF.

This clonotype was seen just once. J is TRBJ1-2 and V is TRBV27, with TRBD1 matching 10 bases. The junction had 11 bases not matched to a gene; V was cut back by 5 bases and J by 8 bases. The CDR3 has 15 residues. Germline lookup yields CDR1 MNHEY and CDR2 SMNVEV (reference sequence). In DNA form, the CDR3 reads TGTGCCAGCAGTCCTGACAGGGGGCGTTTGGGAGGCTACACCTTC. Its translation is CASSPDRGRLGGYTF.

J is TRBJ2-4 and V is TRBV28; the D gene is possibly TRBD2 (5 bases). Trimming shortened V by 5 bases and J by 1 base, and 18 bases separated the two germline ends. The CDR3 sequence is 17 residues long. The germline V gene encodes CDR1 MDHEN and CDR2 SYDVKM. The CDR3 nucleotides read TGTGCCAGCAGTCCTTTGTGGCGGGCTGGGGCCAAAAACATTCAGTACTTC. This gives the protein CASSPLWRAGAKNIQYF.

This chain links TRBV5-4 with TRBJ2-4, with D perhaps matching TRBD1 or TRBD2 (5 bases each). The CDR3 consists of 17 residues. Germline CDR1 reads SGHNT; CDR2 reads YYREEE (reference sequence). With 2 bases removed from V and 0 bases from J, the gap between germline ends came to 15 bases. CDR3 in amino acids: CASSFRGSLEAKNIQYF. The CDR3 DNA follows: TGTGCCAGCAGCTTCCGGGGCTCCCTCGAAGCCAAAAACATTCAGTACTTC.

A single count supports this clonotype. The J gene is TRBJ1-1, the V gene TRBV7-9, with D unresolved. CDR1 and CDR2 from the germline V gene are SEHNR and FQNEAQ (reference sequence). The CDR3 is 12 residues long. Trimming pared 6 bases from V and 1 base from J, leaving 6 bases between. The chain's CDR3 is CASRIENTEAFF. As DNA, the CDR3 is TGTGCCAGCAGAATTGAGAACACTGAAGCTTTCTTT.

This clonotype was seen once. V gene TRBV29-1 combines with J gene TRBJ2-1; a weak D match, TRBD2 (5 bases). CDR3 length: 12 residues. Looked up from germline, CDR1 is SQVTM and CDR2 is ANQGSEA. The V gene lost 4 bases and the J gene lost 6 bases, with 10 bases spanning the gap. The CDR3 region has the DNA TGCAGCGTTGGAGGGCAGGTCAATGAGCAGTTCTTC. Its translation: CSVGGQVNEQFF.

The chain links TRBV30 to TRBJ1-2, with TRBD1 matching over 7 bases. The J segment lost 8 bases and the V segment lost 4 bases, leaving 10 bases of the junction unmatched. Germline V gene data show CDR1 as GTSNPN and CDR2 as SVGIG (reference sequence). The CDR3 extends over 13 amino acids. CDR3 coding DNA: TGTGCCTGGATTACCTTTACAGGGGAAGGCTACACCTTC. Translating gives CAWITFTGEGYTF.

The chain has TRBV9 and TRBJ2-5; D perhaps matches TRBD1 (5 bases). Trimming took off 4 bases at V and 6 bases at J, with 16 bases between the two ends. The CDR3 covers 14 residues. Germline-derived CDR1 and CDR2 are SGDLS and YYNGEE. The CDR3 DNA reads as TGTGCCAGCAGCCCCGAAGGGGCAGGGAAGACCCAGTACTTC. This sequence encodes CASSPEGAGKTQYF.

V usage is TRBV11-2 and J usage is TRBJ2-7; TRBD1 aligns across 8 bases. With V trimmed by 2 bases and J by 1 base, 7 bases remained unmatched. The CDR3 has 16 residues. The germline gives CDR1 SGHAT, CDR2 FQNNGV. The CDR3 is CASSLRTGWGSYEQYF. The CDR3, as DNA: TGTGCCAGCAGCTTAAGGACAGGGTGGGGGTCCTACGAGCAGTACTTC.

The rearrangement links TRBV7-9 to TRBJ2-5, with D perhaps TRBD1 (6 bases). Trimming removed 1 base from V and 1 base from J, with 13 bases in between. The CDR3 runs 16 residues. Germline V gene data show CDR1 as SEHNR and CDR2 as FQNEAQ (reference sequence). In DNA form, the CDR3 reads TGTGCCAGCAGCTTAGTTCTCCCGACAGGCCAAGAGACCCAGTACTTC. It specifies CASSLVLPTGQETQYF.

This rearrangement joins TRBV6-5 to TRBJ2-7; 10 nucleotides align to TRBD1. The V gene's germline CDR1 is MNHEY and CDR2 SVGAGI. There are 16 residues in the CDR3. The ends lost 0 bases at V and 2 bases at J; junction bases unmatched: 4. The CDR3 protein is CASSYSGQGNPYEQYF. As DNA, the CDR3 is TGTGCCAGCAGTTACTCGGGACAGGGGAATCCCTACGAGCAGTACTTC.

The CDR3 protein is CASSEKLAGAHYEQYF. The CDR3, as DNA: TGTGCCAGCAGTGAAAAGCTAGCGGGGGCCCACTACGAGCAGTACTTC. The chain has TRBV2 and TRBJ2-7; the match to TRBD2 covers 10 bases. The germline V gene has CDR1 SNHLY and CDR2 FYNNEI. The CDR3 length is 16 residues. Losses at the gene ends were 2 bases for V and 3 bases for J; bases not matched to a gene: 7.

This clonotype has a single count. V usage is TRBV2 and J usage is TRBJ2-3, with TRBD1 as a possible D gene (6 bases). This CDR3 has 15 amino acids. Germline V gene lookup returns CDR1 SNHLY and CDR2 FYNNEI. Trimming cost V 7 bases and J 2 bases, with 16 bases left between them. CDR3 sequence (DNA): TGTGCCAGCAAGGAATGGGACACCCCCACAGATACGCAGTATTTT. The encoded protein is CASKEWDTPTDTQYF.

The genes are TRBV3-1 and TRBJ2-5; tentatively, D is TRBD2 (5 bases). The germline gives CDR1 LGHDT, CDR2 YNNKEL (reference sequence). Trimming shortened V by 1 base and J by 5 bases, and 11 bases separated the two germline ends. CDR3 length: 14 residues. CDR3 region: CASSQVGSEETQYF. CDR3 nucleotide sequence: TGTGCCAGCAGCCAAGTGGGTAGCGAGGAGACCCAGTACTTC.

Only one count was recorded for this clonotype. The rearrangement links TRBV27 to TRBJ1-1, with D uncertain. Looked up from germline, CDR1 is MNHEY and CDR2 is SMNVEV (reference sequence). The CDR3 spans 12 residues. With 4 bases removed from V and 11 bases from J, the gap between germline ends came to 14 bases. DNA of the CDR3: TGTGCCAGCAGTTCGACCGCCAAAAGGGCTTTCTTT. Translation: CASSSTAKRAFF.

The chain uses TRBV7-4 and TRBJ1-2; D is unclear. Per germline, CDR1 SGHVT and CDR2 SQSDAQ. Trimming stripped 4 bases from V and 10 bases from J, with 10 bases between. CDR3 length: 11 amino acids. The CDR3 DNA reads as TGTGCCAGCAGCTCCCCTCGTCCCTACACCTTC. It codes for CASSSPRPYTF.

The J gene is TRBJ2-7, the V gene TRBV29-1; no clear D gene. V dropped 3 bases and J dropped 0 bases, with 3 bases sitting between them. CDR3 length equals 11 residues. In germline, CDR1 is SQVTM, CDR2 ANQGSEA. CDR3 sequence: CSVDSSYEQYF. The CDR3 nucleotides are TGCAGCGTTGATAGCTCCTACGAGCAGTACTTC.

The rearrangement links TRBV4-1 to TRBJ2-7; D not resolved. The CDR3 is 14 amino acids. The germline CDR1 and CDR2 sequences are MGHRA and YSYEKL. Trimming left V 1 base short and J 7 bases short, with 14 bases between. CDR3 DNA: TGCGCCAGCAGCCAAGCGGGTAGTGGCTTGGAGCAGTACTTC. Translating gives CASSQAGSGLEQYF.

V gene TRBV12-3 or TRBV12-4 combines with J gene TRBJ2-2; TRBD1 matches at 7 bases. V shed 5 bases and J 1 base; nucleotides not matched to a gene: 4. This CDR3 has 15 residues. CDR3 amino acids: CASSPGTENTGELFF. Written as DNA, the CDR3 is TGTGCCAGCAGTCCCGGGACAGAGAACACCGGGGAGCTGTTTTTT.

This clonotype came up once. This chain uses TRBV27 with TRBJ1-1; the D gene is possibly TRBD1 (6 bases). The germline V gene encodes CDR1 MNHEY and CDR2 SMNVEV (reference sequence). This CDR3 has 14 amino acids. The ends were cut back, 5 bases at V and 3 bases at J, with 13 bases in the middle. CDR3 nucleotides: TGTGCCAGCAGTATCCTACAGGGCGACACTGAAGCTTTCTTT. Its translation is CASSILQGDTEAFF.

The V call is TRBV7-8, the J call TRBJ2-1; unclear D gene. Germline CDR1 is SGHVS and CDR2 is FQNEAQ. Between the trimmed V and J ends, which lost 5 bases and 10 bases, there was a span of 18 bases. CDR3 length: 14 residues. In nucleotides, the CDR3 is TGTGCCAGCAGCGTTGGATCCCCTTCGCAAGAGCAGTTCTTC. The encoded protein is CASSVGSPSQEQFF.

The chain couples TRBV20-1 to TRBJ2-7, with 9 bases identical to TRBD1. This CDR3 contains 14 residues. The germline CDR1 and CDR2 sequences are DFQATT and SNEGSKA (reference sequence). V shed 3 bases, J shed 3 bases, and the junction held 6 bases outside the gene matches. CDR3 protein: CSARNRDRDYEQYF. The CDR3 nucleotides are TGCAGTGCTAGGAACCGGGACAGGGACTACGAGCAGTACTTC.

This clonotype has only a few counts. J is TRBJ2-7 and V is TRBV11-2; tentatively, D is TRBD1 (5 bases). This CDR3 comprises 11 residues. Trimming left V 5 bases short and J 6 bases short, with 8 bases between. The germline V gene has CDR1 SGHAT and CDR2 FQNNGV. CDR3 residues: CASSPQGEQYF. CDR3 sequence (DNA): TGTGCCAGCAGCCCCCAGGGCGAGCAGTACTTC.

CDR3 in DNA: TGTGCCAGCGGGGACCCTAAGCGGCAGCCCCAGCATTTT. This translates into CASGDPKRQPQHF. The chain uses TRBV6-6 and TRBJ1-5, with D possibly matching TRBD1 (5 bases). Germline V gene data show CDR1 as MNHNY and CDR2 as SVGAGI (reference sequence). CDR3 size: 13 residues. Trimming removed 8 bases from V and 7 bases from J, with 15 bases in between.

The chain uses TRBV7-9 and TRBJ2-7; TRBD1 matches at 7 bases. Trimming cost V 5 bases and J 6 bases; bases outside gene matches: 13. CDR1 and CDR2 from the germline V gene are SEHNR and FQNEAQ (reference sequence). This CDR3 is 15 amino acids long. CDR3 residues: CASSARLRQGIEQYF. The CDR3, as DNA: TGTGCCAGCAGCGCCCGTTTAAGACAGGGAATCGAGCAGTACTTC.

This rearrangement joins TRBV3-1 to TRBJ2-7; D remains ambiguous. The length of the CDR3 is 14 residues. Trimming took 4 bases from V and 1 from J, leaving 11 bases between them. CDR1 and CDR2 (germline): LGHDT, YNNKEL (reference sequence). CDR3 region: CASSLDRRSYEQYF. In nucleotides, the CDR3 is TGTGCCAGCAGCCTAGACCGAAGGTCCTACGAGCAGTACTTC.

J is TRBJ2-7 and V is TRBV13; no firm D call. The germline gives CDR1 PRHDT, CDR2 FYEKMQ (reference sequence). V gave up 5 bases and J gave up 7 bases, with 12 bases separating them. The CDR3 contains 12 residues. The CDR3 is CASSTPSREQYF. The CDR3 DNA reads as TGTGCCAGCAGCACGCCGAGTAGAGAGCAGTACTTC.

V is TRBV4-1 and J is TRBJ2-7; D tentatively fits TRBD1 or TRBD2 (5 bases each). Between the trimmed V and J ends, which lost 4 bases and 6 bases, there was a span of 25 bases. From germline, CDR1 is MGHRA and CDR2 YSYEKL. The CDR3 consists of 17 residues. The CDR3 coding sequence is TGCGCCAGCAGCCGACCACCAGAGGGACCGGCTTTTGGCGAGCAGTACTTC. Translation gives CASSRPPEGPAFGEQYF.

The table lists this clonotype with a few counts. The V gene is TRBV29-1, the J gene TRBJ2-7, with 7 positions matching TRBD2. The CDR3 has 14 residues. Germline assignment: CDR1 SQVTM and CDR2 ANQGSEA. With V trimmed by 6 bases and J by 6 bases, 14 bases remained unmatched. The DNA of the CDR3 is TGCAGCGTCATACTATCTAGCGGCTTGGGCGAGCAGTACTTC. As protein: CSVILSSGLGEQYF.

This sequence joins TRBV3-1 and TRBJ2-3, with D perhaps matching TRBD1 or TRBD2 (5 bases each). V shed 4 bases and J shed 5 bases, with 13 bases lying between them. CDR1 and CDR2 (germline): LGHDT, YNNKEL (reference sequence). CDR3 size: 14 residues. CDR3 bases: TGTGCCAGCAGCCCAGGGCAGGGAGAAGATACGCAGTATTTT. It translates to CASSPGQGEDTQYF.